This T cell receptor beta chain derives from a study of T-cell reconstitution after alpha-beta-depleted transplantation in children. Findings and limits, study-wide: One year post-transplant, T-cell counts and diversity were largely derived from T cells produced anew. The study traced high day-60 TCRbeta diversity in some patients to surviving recipient T cells and thymic progenitors.

A remark on this clonotype: Its antigen is undetermined.

The CDR3 has 15 amino acids. CDR1 SGHRS and CDR2 YFSETQ come from the germline V gene. J lost 1 base, V lost 2 bases, and 4 bases had no gene match. The library targeted TCRbeta and was prepared with unique molecular identifiers. TCRdb independently ran MiXCR on the PCR reads; one entry per CDR3 protein. The sample records roughly 340,000 distinct CDR3 sequences, roughly 15% being singletons. The TCR was taken from a male patient aged 2-10 years who had a stem cell transplant for acute lymphoblastic leukemia, so the T cells may come from the graft donor. The chain employs TRBV5-1 and TRBJ2-5; 8 bases match TRBD2. Specimen: PBMCs, mostly from graft donor cells, collected 360 days after TCRalphabeta/CD19-depleted stem cell transplant. Here the CDR3 reads CASSLAGVGQETQYF. CDR3 in DNA: TGCGCCAGCAGCTTAGCGGGAGTAGGCCAAGAGACCCAGTACTTC.